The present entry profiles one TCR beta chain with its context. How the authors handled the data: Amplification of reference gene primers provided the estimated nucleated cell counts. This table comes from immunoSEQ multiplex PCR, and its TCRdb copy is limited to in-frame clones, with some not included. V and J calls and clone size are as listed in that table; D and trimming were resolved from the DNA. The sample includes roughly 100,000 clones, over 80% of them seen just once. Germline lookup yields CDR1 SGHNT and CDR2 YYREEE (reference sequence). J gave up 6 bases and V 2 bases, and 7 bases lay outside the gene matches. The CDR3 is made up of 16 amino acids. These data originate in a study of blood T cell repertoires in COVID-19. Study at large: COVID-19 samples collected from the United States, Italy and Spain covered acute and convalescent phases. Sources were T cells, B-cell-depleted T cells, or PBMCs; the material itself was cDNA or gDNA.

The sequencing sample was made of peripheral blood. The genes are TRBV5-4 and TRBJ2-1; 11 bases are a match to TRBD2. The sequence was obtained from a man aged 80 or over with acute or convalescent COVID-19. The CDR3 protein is CASSFPGTSGFNEQFF. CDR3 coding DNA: TGTGCCAGCAGCTTTCCCGGGACTAGCGGATTCAATGAGCAGTTCTTC.